A single sample is the source of the 21 T cell receptor beta chains below, sequenced in a study of T cells in localized non-small cell lung cancer (dated by TCRdb to between 2020 and 2021). Libraries were made using the immunoSEQ multiplex PCR assay. TCRdb retrieved this table from immuneACCESS and kept in-frame rearrangements only. Not all clones are present; in checked studies, unresolved V genes account for under half, and no reason is known for the remainder. In all, the sample holds thousands of clones, and roughly 25% of those were seen once. 8.2% of the sample is held by the ten biggest clonotypes. Sequencing used lung tumor tissue, obtained before any cancer treatment. These receptors all come from a male donor at least 60 years old with stage I lung adenocarcinoma.

The chain couples TRBV6-8 to TRBJ1-6, with a possible D match to TRBD1 (6 bases). Germline V gene lookup returns CDR1 MNHGY and CDR2 SAAAGT. This CDR3 contains 15 residues. V gave up 6 bases and J gave up 0 bases, with 9 bases separating them. CDR3 sequence reads: CASRQDSSYNSPLHF. The CDR3 DNA sequence: TGTGCCAGCAGACAGGACAGCTCCTATAATTCACCCCTCCACTTT.

This clone was detected ten times or more. The rearrangement links TRBV11-3 to TRBJ2-6; D is unclear. V was clipped by 1 base and J by 0 bases, with 4 bases between them. Germline CDR1 SGHNT, CDR2 YENEEA. The CDR3 covers 15 residues. In nucleotides, the CDR3 is TGTGCCAGCAGCTTAGGCAGCTCTGGGGCCAACGTCCTGACTTTC. This encodes CASSLGSSGANVLTF.

The rearrangement joins TRBV6-8 to TRBJ1-2, with 8 bases matching TRBD1. There are 13 residues in the CDR3. J lost 10 bases, V lost 4 bases, and 8 bases had no gene match. Germline V gene sequence: CDR1 MNHGY, CDR2 SAAAGT. The CDR3 is CASSFDRGNVYTF. CDR3 coding DNA: TGTGCCAGCAGTTTTGACAGGGGTAATGTCTACACCTTC.

The CDR3 here is CASSPPTDSKNIQYF. The CDR3 coding sequence is TGTGCCAGCTCACCACCGACGGATTCCAAAAACATTCAGTACTTC. The gene calls are TRBV18 and TRBJ2-4; D not resolved. Germline V gene lookup returns CDR1 KGHSH and CDR2 LQKENI. The V end was cut by 0 bases, the J end by 2 bases, with 8 bases between. This CDR3 has 15 residues.

This clone was observed a few times. The chain is built from TRBV29-1 and TRBJ1-1, with D unclear. The CDR3 covers 13 residues. CDR1 and CDR2 (germline): SQVTM, ANQGSEA. The V gene lost 4 bases and the J gene lost 0 bases, with 9 bases spanning the gap. CDR3 DNA: TGCAGCGTTGCCAGACAACTGAACACTGAAGCTTTCTTT. Translated: CSVARQLNTEAFF. Based on the CDR3 plus reference TRBV29-1 and TRBJ1-1, the full variable domain is SAVISQKPSRDICQRGTSLTIQCQVDSQVTMMFWYRQQPGQSLTLIATANQGSEATYESGFVIDKFPISRPNLTFSTLTVSNMSPEDSSIYLCSVARQLNTEAFFGQGTRLTVV.

The chain carries TRBV29-1 and TRBJ1-4, with 10 positions matching TRBD1. The CDR3 totals 13 residues. CDR1 is SQVTM and CDR2 is ANQGSEA in the germline V gene. V lost 7 bases and J lost 8; bases outside the gene matches: 7. The CDR3 bases are TGCAGCGCCCGGACAGGGGGGAGGGAAAAACTGTTTTTT. Protein product: CSARTGGREKLFF.

In this sample, this clone is medium-sized. The chain employs TRBV11-3 and TRBJ2-2; 8 bases are shared with TRBD2. The V gene's germline CDR1 is SGHNT and CDR2 YENEEA. The junction had 14 bases not matched to a gene; V was cut back by 3 bases and J by 5 bases. The CDR3 is 18 amino acids. In nucleotides, the CDR3 is TGTGCCAGCAGCTTGAGGACTAGCAATCGAGTACGGACCGGGGAGCTGTTTTTT. Its translation: CASSLRTSNRVRTGELFF.

In its sample, this clone ranks as medium-sized. This chain connects TRBV7-2 to TRBJ1-2, with D unresolved. This CDR3 comprises 13 residues. CDR1 is SGHTA, CDR2 FQGNSA, per germline. The V and J ends lost 5 bases and 2 bases respectively, with 9 bases between them. CDR3 protein: CASSRLNNYGYTF. The CDR3 DNA follows: TGTGCCAGCAGCCGTCTAAACAACTATGGCTACACCTTC.

This sequence joins TRBV11-3 and TRBJ2-7, with D maybe TRBD2 (5 bases). CDR1 SGHNT and CDR2 YENEEA come from the germline V gene. The germline V and J ends were trimmed by 1 base and 3 bases, with 10 bases remaining between them. This CDR3 is 14 amino acids long. The CDR3 bases are TGTGCCAGCAGCTTAGGCGGACTGAACTACGAGCAGTACTTC. Encoded protein: CASSLGGLNYEQYF.

This rearrangement joins TRBV5-1 to TRBJ1-1, with unresolved D. The V end lost 3 bases, the J end lost 5 bases, and 20 bases lay between the germline ends. The V gene's germline CDR1 is SGHRS and CDR2 YFSETQ. The CDR3 extends over 16 amino acids. CDR3 coding DNA: TGCGCCAGCAGCTCCGACTGGCAGGACCTAGGAACTGAAGCTTTCTTT. The encoded protein is CASSSDWQDLGTEAFF. Full variable domain (outside the CDR3, taken from reference TRBV5-1 and TRBJ1-1): KAGVTQTPRYLIKTRGQQVTLSCSPISGHRSVSWYQQTPGQGLQFLFEYFSETQRNKGNFPGRFSGRQFSNSRSEMNVSTLELGDSALYLCASSSDWQDLGTEAFFGQGTRLTVV.

This chain links TRBV19 with TRBJ1-5, with a possible D match to TRBD1 (5 bases). Trimming stripped 1 base from V and 2 bases from J, with 6 bases between. The germline V gene encodes CDR1 LNHDA and CDR2 SQIVND (reference sequence). The CDR3 covers 14 residues. The CDR3 sequence is CASSIAGGNQPQHF. In nucleotides, the CDR3 is TGTGCCAGTAGTATAGCGGGGGGCAATCAGCCCCAGCATTTT.

This chain connects TRBV6-8 to TRBJ1-1; possible D gene TRBD1, 5 bases. Looked up from germline, CDR1 is MNHGY and CDR2 is SAAAGT. Trimming shortened V by 10 bases and J by 1 base, and 13 bases separated the two germline ends. The CDR3 has 13 residues. CDR3 in amino acids: CAIRLQGNTEAFF. CDR3 sequence (DNA): TGTGCCATCAGACTTCAGGGGAACACTGAAGCTTTCTTT.

This chain connects TRBV5-1 to TRBJ1-1; D may be TRBD1 (5 bases). From germline, CDR1 is SGHRS and CDR2 YFSETQ. The CDR3 has 15 residues. Trimming removed 1 base at V and 7 bases at J, with 17 bases between. The CDR3: CASSLWGGESLEAFF. Here the CDR3 DNA reads TGCGCCAGCAGCTTGTGGGGGGGGGAGTCCCTTGAAGCTTTCTTT.

The table lists this clone with a few counts. The rearrangement joins TRBV11-3 to TRBJ1-2, with D perhaps TRBD1 (5 bases). Germline CDR1 SGHNT, CDR2 YENEEA. There are 14 residues in the CDR3. Trimming left V 5 bases short and J 8 bases short, with 18 bases between. CDR3 region: CASSPYPDTRGYTF. The CDR3 DNA reads as TGTGCCAGCAGCCCCTACCCGGACACGCGGGGCTACACCTTC.

The chain joins TRBV7-6 to TRBJ2-2; TRBD2 is a possible D gene (5 bases). Trimming removed 5 bases from V and 0 bases from J, with 7 bases in between. Germline V gene data show CDR1 as SGHVS and CDR2 as FNYEAQ. The CDR3 loop spans 14 amino acids. The CDR3 nucleotides read TGTGCCAGCAGCCCACTAGCGAACACCGGGGAGCTGTTTTTT. It translates to CASSPLANTGELFF.

This clone was found a few times. The chain joins TRBV23-1 to TRBJ2-3; 9 bases fit TRBD1. TRBV23-1 qualifies as an ORF whose function is uncertain. This CDR3 spans 15 amino acids. The J segment lost 3 bases and the V segment lost 6 bases, leaving 7 bases of the junction unmatched. The CDR3 loop reads CASSQYRGRTDTQYF. The CDR3 DNA follows: TGCGCCAGCAGCCAGTACAGGGGGCGAACAGATACGCAGTATTTT.

The rearrangement joins TRBV18 to TRBJ2-1; 12 bases fit TRBD2. This CDR3 has 18 residues. Germline CDR1 and CDR2: KGHSH and LQKENI. Trimming cost V 2 bases and J 2 bases; bases outside gene matches: 7. The CDR3 bases are TGTGCCAGCTCACCAACTAGCGGGGGGATGGTGCCCTACAATGAGCAGTTCTTC. This codes for CASSPTSGGMVPYNEQFF.

A single count supports this clone. V gene TRBV5-1 combines with J gene TRBJ2-3; 9 bases match TRBD2. V shed 0 bases, J shed 5 bases, and the junction held 10 bases outside the gene matches. The CDR3 covers 17 residues. Germline V gene data show CDR1 as SGHRS and CDR2 as YFSETQ. CDR3 loop: CASSLEEVAGDKDTQYF. CDR3 bases: TGCGCCAGCAGCTTGGAGGAGGTAGCGGGGGATAAAGATACGCAGTATTTT.

This clone was seen more than once but under ten times. V gene TRBV11-3 combines with J gene TRBJ1-2, with D possibly matching TRBD1 (5 bases). Trimming removed 5 bases at V and 4 bases at J, with 20 bases between. This CDR3 is built from 16 residues. Germline V gene lookup returns CDR1 SGHNT and CDR2 YENEEA. CDR3: CASSALTGPKSYGYTF. DNA of the CDR3: TGTGCCAGCAGCGCTCTCACAGGACCTAAATCCTATGGCTACACCTTC.

The chain is built from TRBV5-1 and TRBJ1-1; D remains ambiguous. The V gene lost 0 bases and the J gene lost 4 bases, with 13 bases spanning the gap. Germline CDR1 reads SGHRS; CDR2 reads YFSETQ. This CDR3 spans 15 amino acids. The chain's CDR3 is CASSLEAGLGTEAFF. The CDR3 coding sequence is TGCGCCAGCAGCTTGGAGGCGGGGTTGGGCACTGAAGCTTTCTTT.

This clone was detected only a few times. V usage is TRBV9 and J usage is TRBJ1-2; possible D gene TRBD1, 5 bases. V was shortened by 5 bases and J by 7 bases, with 12 bases between the two germline ends. Germline V CDR1 and CDR2: SGDLS, YYNGEE. The CDR3 runs to 12 residues. The CDR3 DNA sequence: TGTGCCAGCAGGACGGACAATGCTGGCTACACCTTC. Translating it yields CASRTDNAGYTF.